Listed here are 23 T cell receptor beta chains from one sample, sequenced in a study of Graves' ophthalmopathy and Graves' hyperthyroidism. RNA transcripts yielded amplified TCR beta CDR3 regions. In the first round, RT-PCR was carried out with HTBI primers, and a multiplex PCR formed the second round. TCRdb processed the multiplex PCR reads anew with MiXCR; each CDR3 protein has one entry. The sample carries over 650,000 distinct CDR3 sequences, about two fifths recorded once. Sample: peripheral blood. Receptor source: an adult man with Graves' ophthalmopathy.

This clonotype was seen a few times. The junction departs from germline at one end; a sequencing error may be responsible. J is TRBJ1-1 and V is TRBV10-3, with D hard to call. The germline gives CDR1 ENHRY, CDR2 SYGVKD. This CDR3 comprises 15 residues. CDR3 nucleotides: TGTGCCAGCAGTTACAGTTTATCCGGTAACACTGAAGCTTTCTTT. Protein: CASSYSLSGNTEAFF.

The chain recombines TRBV9 with TRBJ2-1; D gene ambiguous. CDR3 length: 15 amino acids. V shed 0 bases and J shed 10 bases, with 17 bases lying between them. The germline V gene encodes CDR1 SGDLS and CDR2 YYNGEE. The DNA of the CDR3 is TGTGCCAGCAGCGTAGCTACGGGCAGAGCCTACGAGCAGTTCTTC. Protein sequence: CASSVATGRAYEQFF.

The genes are TRBV10-3 and TRBJ1-5; D not resolved. The CDR3 length is 18 residues. Trimming stripped 5 bases from V and 2 bases from J, with 22 bases between. CDR1 and CDR2 from the germline V gene are ENHRY and SYGVKD. Here the CDR3 DNA reads TGTGCCATCAGTTACTCGGAATCTAGGTTAGATGGCAATCAGCCCCAGCATTTT. Protein: CAISYSESRLDGNQPQHF.

V is TRBV10-3 and J is TRBJ2-5; D is unclear. The CDR3 consists of 16 residues. Per germline, CDR1 ENHRY and CDR2 SYGVKD. With 7 bases removed from V and 0 bases from J, the gap between germline ends came to 18 bases. The CDR3 DNA follows: TGTGCCATCAAGGGCAGCTTGGATCAGGACCAAGAGACCCAGTACTTC. Translation gives CAIKGSLDQDQETQYF.

This clonotype showed up just a few times. V usage is TRBV19 and J usage is TRBJ2-5; 10 bases are shared with TRBD2. The CDR3 loop spans 12 amino acids. V lost 6 bases to trimming and J lost 5 bases; unmatched junction nucleotides: 0. Germline CDR1 is LNHDA and CDR2 is SQIVND (reference sequence). The DNA of the CDR3 is TGTGCCAGTAGGACTAGCGGGGAGACCCAGTACTTC. It encodes CASRTSGETQYF.

This clonotype was counted ten times or more. The rearrangement joins TRBV2 to TRBJ1-5; 7 nucleotides align to TRBD1. Per germline, CDR1 SNHLY and CDR2 FYNNEI. V lost 8 bases and J lost 0; bases outside the gene matches: 4. The CDR3 length is 14 residues. In DNA form, the CDR3 reads TGTGCCAGCGACGACAGGGATAGCAATCAGCCCCAGCATTTT. Its protein is CASDDRDSNQPQHF.

This clonotype was found once. One end of the junction varies from germline; a read error may be responsible. V and J are TRBV7-2 and TRBJ1-5; D remains unclear. The CDR3 covers 13 residues. CDR1 is SGHTA and CDR2 is FQGNSA in the germline V gene. The CDR3 DNA sequence: TGTGCCAGCACCCGAAGTTCCAATCAGCCCCGGCATTTT. Residues: CASTRSSNQPRHF.

This chain uses TRBV10-3 with TRBJ1-3; D is possibly TRBD1 (5 bases). Deletions cut 6 bases from V and 2 bases from J, with 17 bases between. Per the germline V gene, CDR1 is ENHRY and CDR2 is SYGVKD. This CDR3 is built from 16 residues. Written as DNA, the CDR3 is TGTGCCATCAGGGGCCGGGACGGAAACACTGGAAACACCATATATTTT. Translated, it gives CAIRGRDGNTGNTIYF.

The CDR3 loop is CASSFQAGTGSSEQYF. CDR3 sequence (DNA): TGTGCCAGCAGCTTTCAAGCCGGGACAGGGTCGTCCGAGCAGTACTTC. The chain links TRBV5-6 to TRBJ2-7, with 9 bases matching TRBD1. The germline V gene encodes CDR1 SGHDT and CDR2 YYEEEE. The CDR3 is 16 amino acids. Losses at the gene ends were 2 bases for V and 6 bases for J; bases not matched to a gene: 12.

This rearrangement joins TRBV2 to TRBJ2-5; 10 bases fit TRBD2. Germline trimming cut 6 bases from V and 4 bases from J; bases unmatched to any gene: 11. The CDR3 runs 16 residues. Germline V gives CDR1 SNHLY, CDR2 FYNNEI. CDR3 DNA sequence: TGTGCCAGCAGAGAGCCGGGACTAGCGATCGGAGAGACCCAGTACTTC. Translated, it gives CASREPGLAIGETQYF.

V gene TRBV20-1 combines with J gene TRBJ2-5; 8 bases map to TRBD2. The ends lost 0 bases at V and 1 base at J; junction bases unmatched: 10. Looked up from germline, CDR1 is DFQATT and CDR2 is SNEGSKA (reference sequence). CDR3 length equals 17 residues. The CDR3, as DNA: TGCAGTGCTAGAGATCCCAGCGGGGGACCCTTCCAAGAGACCCAGTACTTC. Its translation: CSARDPSGGPFQETQYF.

The CDR3 bases are TGCGCCAGCAGCTTGGGAGCTGGTTTATTCTCCGAAACTTATAATTCACCCCTCCACTTT. It is translated as CASSLGAGLFSETYNSPLHF. This chain connects TRBV5-1 to TRBJ1-6; no definite D call. The CDR3 covers 20 residues. CDR1 SGHRS and CDR2 YFSETQ come from the germline V gene. With 0 bases removed from V and 4 bases from J, the gap between germline ends came to 23 bases.

This clonotype was seen ten or more times. The chain links TRBV7-9 to TRBJ1-6; perhaps TRBD1 as D (5 bases). The CDR3 spans 13 residues. Trimming took 5 bases from V and 10 from J, leaving 12 bases between them. CDR1 SEHNR and CDR2 FQNEAQ come from the germline V gene (reference sequence). The CDR3 region is CASSLGGGSPLHF. The CDR3 DNA is TGTGCCAGCAGCCTGGGGGGAGGATCACCCCTCCACTTT.

This rearrangement joins TRBV10-3 to TRBJ1-6; 7 bases match TRBD1. Germline V gene lookup returns CDR1 ENHRY and CDR2 SYGVKD. V shed 2 bases, J shed 7 bases, and the junction held 11 bases outside the gene matches. The CDR3 sequence is 17 residues long. CDR3 DNA: TGTGCCATCAGTGAGAGACAGGGTGGCGTTAAGAATTCACCCCTCCACTTT. Its translation: CAISERQGGVKNSPLHF.

This clonotype was picked up many times. The chain recombines TRBV25-1 with TRBJ1-3; unclear D gene. V lost 4 bases and J lost 3, with 7 bases in between. Germline V gene sequence: CDR1 MGHDK, CDR2 SYGVNS. The CDR3 sequence is 13 residues long. The CDR3 loop reads CASSARIGNTIYF. The CDR3 DNA reads as TGTGCCAGCAGTGCCCGGATTGGAAACACCATATATTTT.

This clonotype was counted ten times or more. The chain has TRBV29-1 and TRBJ1-4; D may be TRBD1 (6 bases). The CDR3 loop spans 13 amino acids. The germline V gene encodes CDR1 SQVTM and CDR2 ANQGSEA. The germline V and J ends were trimmed by 7 bases and 5 bases, with 14 bases remaining between them. For the CDR3, the DNA is TGCAGCGGGAGGACAGCGCAGAATGAAAAACTGTTTTTT. The encoded protein is CSGRTAQNEKLFF. Full variable domain (outside the CDR3, taken from reference TRBV29-1 and TRBJ1-4): SAVISQKPSRDICQRGTSLTIQCQVDSQVTMMFWYRQQPGQSLTLIATANQGSEATYESGFVIDKFPISRPNLTFSTLTVSNMSPEDSSIYLCSGRTAQNEKLFFGSGTQLSVL.

CDR3 amino acids: CSVEGSGGNQPQHF. CDR3 sequence (DNA): TGCAGCGTAGAGGGTTCGGGAGGCAATCAGCCCCAGCATTTT. V and J are TRBV29-1 and TRBJ1-5; D gene uncertain. V was cut by 6 bases and J by 2 bases, with 14 bases left in between. The germline V gene has CDR1 SQVTM and CDR2 ANQGSEA. The CDR3 contains 14 residues.

On this clonotype: A read error may explain this, as a much larger clone is one base away. The chain carries TRBV10-3 and TRBJ1-2, with D perhaps TRBD1 (6 bases). The CDR3 length is 14 residues. Per germline, CDR1 ENHRY and CDR2 SYGVKD. CDR3 residues: CASSVTGRGYGYTF. CDR3 nucleotide sequence: TGTGCCAGCAGTGTTACAGGGCGAGGCTATGGCTACACCTTC.

The rearrangement uses TRBV7-2 and TRBJ2-3; no clear D. The CDR3 has 11 residues. V was cut by 5 bases and J by 6 bases, with 6 bases left in between. Germline loops: CDR1 SGHTA, CDR2 FQGNSA. CDR3 DNA: TGTGCCAGCAGCGGATATGATACGCAGTATTTT. It specifies CASSGYDTQYF. Full variable domain (remainder filled in from reference TRBV7-2 and TRBJ2-3): GAGVSQSPSNKVTEKGKDVELRCDPISGHTALYWYRQSLGQGLEFLIYFQGNSAPDKSGLPSDRFSAERTGGSVSTLTIQRTQQEDSAVYLCASSGYDTQYFGPGTRLTVL.

In its sample, this clonotype was seen a few times. The V and J genes are TRBV7-2 and TRBJ2-7; TRBD1 matches 7 bases. CDR3 length equals 14 residues. CDR1 SGHTA and CDR2 FQGNSA come from the germline V gene. The ends lost 3 bases at V and 7 bases at J; junction bases unmatched: 9. The CDR3 protein is CASSFGTATGEQYF. The CDR3 nucleotides read TGTGCCAGCAGCTTTGGGACAGCCACCGGGGAGCAGTACTTC.

This chain connects TRBV12-3 or TRBV12-4 to TRBJ1-1, with TRBD1 identical over 8 bases. The CDR3 totals 14 residues. Unmatched junction bases numbered 3, after V lost 3 bases and J lost 3 bases. CDR3: CASSFQGADTEAFF. The CDR3 DNA follows: TGTGCCAGCAGTTTCCAGGGGGCGGACACTGAAGCTTTCTTT.

The chain couples TRBV7-2 to TRBJ2-5, with TRBD1 matching 8 bases. The V segment lost 4 bases and the J segment 9 bases; nucleotides outside the gene matches: 10. Per germline, CDR1 SGHTA and CDR2 FQGNSA. The CDR3 runs to 14 residues. The CDR3 spells CASSSYRGDWAQYF. CDR3 nucleotides: TGTGCCAGCAGCTCGTACAGGGGGGATTGGGCCCAGTACTTC.

In this sample, this clonotype turned up many times. CDR3 coding DNA: TGTGCCAGCAGCTCACCGACCCGGGCCACTAGTGAAGCTTTCTTT. Translated: CASSSPTRATSEAFF. The genes are TRBV7-2 and TRBJ1-1; D gene ambiguous. The CDR3 covers 15 residues. V lost 4 bases to trimming and J lost 7 bases, with 19 bases between them. Germline CDR1 SGHTA, CDR2 FQGNSA.